This is a list of T cell receptor beta chains from one sample in a study of T cells in Graves' hyperthyroidism and ophthalmopathy. TCRdb used MiXCR to reprocess the multiplex PCR reads, holding one entry per CDR3 protein. The sample has some 340,000 distinct CDR3 sequences; roughly an eighth are singletons. Sequencing was carried out using blood. The receptors originated from a woman in her forties with Graves' ophthalmopathy. Each CDR3 is given with its conserved first and last residue. A D gene is named only where the DNA matches it firmly. Clone size is stated in some rows and not others, as once, few, many or a class when expanded.

. few TRBJ2-3 16 TRBV3-1 CASSRSERRTTDTQYF TGTGCCAGCAGCCGCTCGGAACGACGGACAACAGATACGCAGTATTTT
. . TRBJ2-5 15 TRBV9 CASSVEMQGKETQYF TGTGCCAGCAGCGTAGAGATGCAGGGAAAAGAGACCCAGTACTTC
. many TRBJ2-5 15 TRBV11-2 CASSKGDGGGETQYF TGTGCCAGCAGCAAAGGGGACGGCGGGGGCGAGACCCAGTACTTC
. few TRBJ2-7 15 TRBV7-8 CASSLGQGGAYEQYF TGTGCCAGCAGCTTAGGCCAGGGGGGAGCCTACGAGCAGTACTTC
. many TRBJ2-7 14 TRBV12-3/TRBV12-4 CASSLRGRIYEQYF TGTGCCAGCAGTTTACGGGGAAGGATCTACGAGCAGTACTTC
. few TRBJ2-5 15 TRBV10-3 CATGGGGPPQETQYF TGTGCCACAGGAGGGGGGGGGCCCCCCCAAGAGACCCAGTACTTC
TRBD2 many TRBJ2-3 16 TRBV2 CASRGLRAGLTDTQYF TGTGCCAGCAGGGGGCTGAGAGCGGGGCTCACAGATACGCAGTATTTT
TRBD2 . TRBJ2-5 16 TRBV20-1 CSARGLAGPHRETQYF TGCAGTGCTAGAGGACTAGCGGGGCCCCACAGGGAGACCCAGTACTTC
. many TRBJ1-1 13 TRBV11-2 CASSFRAGSEAFF TGTGCCAGCAGCTTTAGGGCTGGCTCTGAAGCTTTCTTT
. . TRBJ2-2 14 TRBV4-1 CASSHGRFTGELFF TGCGCCAGCAGCCACGGACGGTTCACCGGGGAGCTGTTTTTT
. many TRBJ2-5 13 TRBV6-1 CASRGTGQETQCF TGTGCCAGCAGGGGGACTGGCCAAGAGACCCAGTGCTTC
TRBD1 few TRBJ2-7 16 TRBV19 CASSSRDSVSSYEQYF TGTGCCAGTAGTAGCCGGGACAGCGTCAGCTCCTACGAGCAGTACTTC
. few TRBJ1-5 13 TRBV7-3 CASSPRGLGPQHF TGTGCCAGCAGCCCTAGGGGCTTGGGGCCCCAGCATTTT
TRBD2 many TRBJ2-3 16 TRBV20-1 CSASPGLAGAKDTQYF TGCAGTGCGTCTCCGGGACTAGCGGGGGCAAAAGATACGCAGTATTTT
. . TRBJ2-5 16 TRBV2 CATNPVWGLSQETQYF TGTGCCACCAACCCCGTGTGGGGACTTAGCCAAGAGACCCAGTACTTC
. . TRBJ1-1 15 TRBV4-1 CASSRLQGKNTEAFF TGCGCCAGCAGCCGCCTACAGGGTAAGAACACTGAAGCTTTCTTT
. few TRBJ2-5 12 TRBV7-6 CASSLDDETQYF TGTGCCAGCAGCTTAGATGATGAGACCCAGTACTTC
. many TRBJ1-6 13 TRBV11-2 CASSLMEGTPLHF TGTGCCAGCAGCCTGATGGAGGGCACACCCCTCCACTTT
TRBD1 many TRBJ2-7 16 TRBV5-5 CASSLGVDRVIYEQYF TGTGCCAGCAGCTTGGGGGTGGACAGGGTAATCTACGAGCAGTACTTC
TRBD1 many TRBJ1-2 17 TRBV5-1 CASSLDGGTGPVGGYTF TGCGCCAGCAGCTTGGATGGAGGGACAGGCCCTGTAGGAGGCTACACCTTC
. . TRBJ2-3 16 TRBV7-9 CASSPLGRIYTDTQYF TGTGCCAGCAGCCCATTGGGACGGATTTATACAGATACGCAGTATTTT
. many TRBJ2-1 15 TRBV2 CASSPNEAEWGEQFF TGTGCCAGCAGCCCAAACGAAGCCGAGTGGGGAGAGCAGTTCTTC
. many TRBJ2-6 15 TRBV28 CASSTRQTGANVLTF TGTGCCAGCAGTACCCGACAGACTGGGGCCAACGTCCTGACTTTC
. many TRBJ1-1 13 TRBV3-1 CASSQVVNTEAFF TGTGCCAGCAGCCAAGTTGTGAACACTGAAGCTTTCTTT
. many TRBJ2-7 14 TRBV6-2/TRBV6-3 CASSYEGSSYEQYF TGTGCCAGCAGTTACGAGGGGTCCTCCTACGAGCAGTACTTC
. many TRBJ2-1 15 TRBV5-6 CASTTRVAPYNEQFF TGTGCCAGCACTACCCGTGTGGCCCCCTACAATGAGCAGTTCTTC
. many TRBJ2-5 16 TRBV20-1 CSARDPARIVQETQYF TGCAGTGCTAGAGATCCGGCAAGAATAGTACAAGAGACCCAGTACTTC
. many TRBJ2-1 14 TRBV11-2 CASSLTGNYNEQFF TGTGCCAGCAGCTTAACCGGAAACTACAATGAGCAGTTCTTC
. many TRBJ1-6 12 TRBV3-1 CASSQTNSPLHF TGTGCCAGCAGCCAAACGAATTCACCCCTCCACTTT
TRBD2 few TRBJ2-1 16 TRBV20-1 CSAAGGTSGRGNEQFF TGCAGTGCTGCGGGGGGGACTAGCGGGAGGGGGAATGAGCAGTTCTTC
TRBD2 . TRBJ2-1 16 TRBV16 CASSQLGTSAYNEQFF TGTGCCAGCAGCCAATTGGGGACTAGCGCTTACAATGAGCAGTTCTTC
. . TRBJ2-5 15 TRBV4-1 CASSQGVATRETQYF TGCGCCAGCAGCCAAGGGGTAGCGACGAGGGAGACCCAGTACTTC
. many TRBJ1-6 12 TRBV19 CASSRYNSPLHF TGTGCCAGTAGTAGATATAATTCACCCCTCCACTTT
. many TRBJ1-1 14 TRBV12-3/TRBV12-4 CASSLWGRDTEAFF TGTGCCAGCAGTTTATGGGGCAGGGACACTGAAGCTTTCTTT
. many TRBJ2-5 13 TRBV2 CASSELGWETQYF TGTGCCAGCAGTGAATTGGGGTGGGAGACCCAGTACTTC
. many TRBJ1-2 13 TRBV10-3 CAIGGGHGYGYTF TGTGCCATCGGGGGGGGACACGGCTATGGCTACACCTTC
. many TRBJ2-5 15 TRBV28 CAISSESRGQETQYF TGTGCCATCTCGTCGGAGTCTCGTGGGCAAGAGACCCAGTACTTC
. . TRBJ2-3 15 TRBV5-1 CASSSPGRNTDTQYF TGCGCCAGCAGCTCTCCGGGACGCAACACAGATACGCAGTATTTT
TRBD2 many TRBJ2-3 16 TRBV3-1 CASSRFTSGSTDTQYF TGTGCCAGCAGCCGTTTTACTAGCGGGAGTACAGATACGCAGTATTTT
. . TRBJ1-1 12 TRBV7-9 CASSERQVEAFF TGTGCCAGCAGCGAGCGACAGGTTGAAGCTTTCTTT
TRBD1 many TRBJ1-1 13 TRBV20-1 CSAFQNRGQEAFF TGCAGTGCTTTCCAGAACAGGGGTCAAGAAGCTTTCTTT
. . TRBJ1-1 13 TRBV15 CATSRDWVSEAFF TGTGCCACCAGCAGAGATTGGGTTTCAGAAGCTTTCTTT
. many TRBJ2-7 14 TRBV7-2 CASNYGSGSYEQYF TGTGCCAGCAACTATGGCTCAGGGAGCTACGAGCAGTACTTC
. many TRBJ2-5 14 TRBV6-5 CASSYSGEKETQYF TGTGCCAGCAGTTACTCCGGGGAGAAAGAGACCCAGTACTTC
TRBD2 many TRBJ2-7 15 TRBV27 CASTSSRRGDYEQYF TGTGCCAGCACCTCCTCAAGGCGGGGGGACTACGAGCAGTACTTC
TRBD2 . TRBJ2-1 14 TRBV10-3 CAIRGTSVGNEQFF TGTGCCATCAGGGGGACTAGCGTTGGCAATGAGCAGTTCTTC
. . TRBJ1-1 12 TRBV24-1 CATSDGDTEAFF TGTGCCACCAGTGATGGGGATACTGAAGCTTTCTTT
TRBD2 few TRBJ2-7 16 TRBV13 CASSPARIAGVYEQYF TGTGCCAGCAGTCCAGCTAGGATAGCGGGAGTTTACGAGCAGTACTTC
. many TRBJ2-1 14 TRBV28 CASSFGQIYNEQFF TGTGCCAGCAGTTTCGGGCAGATTTACAATGAGCAGTTCTTC
. many TRBJ1-3 11 TRBV28 CASTGINTIYF TGTGCCAGCACGGGGATAAACACCATATATTTT
. many TRBJ2-7 15 TRBV25-1 CASSEWFGTKTEQYF TGTGCCAGCAGTGAATGGTTTGGGACCAAGACCGAGCAGTACTTC
. . TRBJ2-1 14 TRBV27 CASSLRLTHNEQFF TGTGCCAGCAGTTTGAGGCTAACTCACAATGAGCAGTTCTTC
. . TRBJ2-5 13 TRBV4-1 CASSQDWGETQYF TGCGCCAGCAGCCAAGATTGGGGAGAGACCCAGTACTTC